Reported below is one T cell receptor (beta chain). The antigen remains undetermined. This entry comes from a study of cytomegalovirus exposure and HLA in healthy donors. Study-level points and caveats: For most TCR beta V segments, an earlier analysis put the productive rate at about 87% or about 30% of the time. CMV serostatus was the only immune exposure information that was available. Likely technical artifact: a cluster of highly shared sequence variants.

This CDR3 has 16 residues. Germline CDR1 SGDLS, CDR2 YYNGEE. Trimming at V came to 3 bases and at J to 2 bases, leaving 5 bases not matched to a gene. 13 Jbeta primers and 60 Vbeta primers were used for the PCR. Method: immunoSEQ multiplex PCR; TCRdb's copy keeps in-frame clones and lacks some. This sample has 200,000 or so clones, with 75% to 85% found just once. Sequences were obtained from PBMCs. This chain joins TRBV9 and TRBJ2-7; 13 bases map to TRBD2. This sequence was found in a girl between 10 and 17 years old in good health and CMV-seronegative. DNA for the CDR3: TGTGCCAGCAGCGCTTCCGGGACTAGCGGGGCCTACGAGCAGTACTTC. It is translated as CASSASGTSGAYEQYF. Drawing the rest from reference TRBV9 and TRBJ2-7, the complete variable domain is DSGVTQTPKHLITATGQRVTLRCSPRSGDLSVYWYQQSLDQGLQFLIQYYNGEERAKGNILERFSAQQFPDLHSELNLSSLELGDSALYFCASSASGTSGAYEQYFGPGTRLTVT.